This TCR beta chain was retrieved from a study of blood T cell repertoires in COVID-19. Germline loops: CDR1 SGHVS, CDR2 FNYEAQ. Deletions cut 2 bases from V and 9 bases from J, with 20 bases between. This CDR3 is built from 16 residues. Sequenced by immunoSEQ multiplex PCR; TCRdb stores in-frame clones only, minus some. The sample gives over 200,000 clones, roughly 89% of which show up once; approximately 6.2% is in the top ten. The sample consisted of peripheral blood. The chain carries TRBV7-6 and TRBJ1-5; D not certain. The sequence was obtained from a man aged 55 to 69 who had recovered from COVID-19. DNA for the CDR3: TGTGCCAGCAGCTTAAATGGGCCAGGCCCTTTCACGCCCCAGCATTTT. This sequence encodes CASSLNGPGPFTPQHF.